One sample yielded the 32 T cell receptor beta chains listed below, sequenced in a study of beta chain features in type 1 diabetes (dated by TCRdb to the late 2010s). Libraries were prepared through the immunoSEQ multiplex PCR assay. The High Capacity cDNA Reverse Transcription Kit was used to reverse transcribe all of the isolated RNA, meaning that expressed TCRB transcripts were what got sequenced. Sourced from immuneACCESS, this table was stored by TCRdb with only in-frame sequences that have V and J called. A share of the clones is absent; for the studies checked, an unresolved V gene accounts for under half, and the remainder has no known explanation. Recorded for this sample are approximately 470,000 clones; around 30% of them occurred a single time. The ten largest account for about 0.065% of the sample. Input material: naive CD4+ T cells from blood. The cell subset or site label on this specimen signifies: true naive CD4+ T cells. The receptors stem from a man younger than 35 in good health.

As concerns this clone: Additional DNA sequences in this sample encode the identical CDR3. V and J are TRBV4-1 and TRBJ2-6; no firm D call. V dropped 1 base and J dropped 0 bases, with 7 bases sitting between them. The V gene's germline CDR1 is MGHRA and CDR2 YSYEKL. The CDR3 has 16 amino acids. In DNA, the CDR3 is TGCGCCAGCAGCCAAGGCCGGGCCTCTGGGGCCAACGTCCTGACTTTC. Its protein product is CASSQGRASGANVLTF.

The chain has TRBV7-9 and TRBJ2-7; 9 bases are shared with TRBD1. CDR3 length: 15 amino acids. V was pared by 3 bases and J by 4 bases, with 7 bases of the junction left unmatched. Germline values: CDR1 SEHNR, CDR2 FQNEAQ (reference sequence). The CDR3 spells CASSFTGGALYEQYF. CDR3 DNA sequence: TGTGCCAGCAGCTTTACAGGGGGCGCGTTATACGAGCAGTACTTC.

This clone was picked up a small number of times. This rearrangement joins TRBV5-4 to TRBJ2-1; the D is unclear. CDR3 length equals 12 residues. CDR1 and CDR2 (germline): SGHNT, YYREEE (reference sequence). The V end lost 5 bases, the J end lost 13 bases, and 16 bases lay between the germline ends. The CDR3 nucleotides are TGTGCCAGCAGTTCGTCTGAGCTCGGACAGTTCTTC. Translating it yields CASSSSELGQFF.

Turning to this clone: The same CDR3 can be traced to other DNA sequences in this sample. The J gene is TRBJ2-7, the V gene TRBV2; TRBD1 might be the D (6 bases). Germline V gene lookup returns CDR1 SNHLY and CDR2 FYNNEI. The CDR3 runs 12 residues. V lost 3 bases and J lost 3, with 6 bases in between. CDR3 coding DNA: TGTGCCAGCAGTGACAGGGGCTACGAGCAGTACTTC. Translated: CASSDRGYEQYF.

This clone has a handful of counts. The chain combines TRBV4-3 with TRBJ2-3; tentatively, D is TRBD2 (6 bases). CDR3 size: 13 residues. Germline values: CDR1 LGHNA, CDR2 YSLEER. V dropped 1 base and J dropped 6 bases, with 8 bases sitting between them. DNA for the CDR3: TGCGCCAGCAGCCAAGCGGGAGAGGATACGCAGTATTTT. This codes for CASSQAGEDTQYF.

A single count supports this clone. This chain links TRBV2 with TRBJ2-1; D perhaps matches TRBD2 (6 bases). CDR3 length: 13 residues. Germline V gives CDR1 SNHLY, CDR2 FYNNEI. Trimming removed 2 bases at V and 7 bases at J, with 9 bases between. DNA for the CDR3: TGTGCCAGCAGTGAAACCGGGGGAAATGAGCAGTTCTTC. It specifies CASSETGGNEQFF.

This clone has just a few counts. The chain recombines TRBV29-1 with TRBJ2-7; no firm D call. The CDR3 length is 11 residues. From germline, CDR1 is SQVTM and CDR2 ANQGSEA. Trimming cost V 4 bases and J 5 bases, with 9 bases left between them. CDR3 in amino acids: CSVVSEHEQYF. As DNA, the CDR3 is TGCAGCGTTGTTTCGGAACACGAGCAGTACTTC.

This clone has just one count. The chain uses TRBV2 and TRBJ1-2; D unclear. V was cut by 6 bases and J by 4 bases, with 9 bases left in between. Germline values: CDR1 SNHLY, CDR2 FYNNEI. The CDR3 has 12 amino acids. The DNA for the CDR3 is TGTGCCAGCAGCTTCTGGGGCTATGGCTACACCTTC. Translating it yields CASSFWGYGYTF.

V is TRBV4-3 and J is TRBJ2-6; D is unresolved. The germline gives CDR1 LGHNA, CDR2 YSLEER. The V and J ends lost 0 bases and 0 bases respectively, with 9 bases between them. CDR3 size: 17 residues. The CDR3 bases are TGCGCCAGCAGCCAAGATCAGTGGGCCTCTGGGGCCAACGTCCTGACTTTC. Protein: CASSQDQWASGANVLTF.

J is TRBJ1-2 and V is TRBV10-3; D unclear. Trimming cost V 0 bases and J 3 bases, with 14 bases left between them. Germline V gene lookup returns CDR1 ENHRY and CDR2 SYGVKD. CDR3 length: 16 residues. The CDR3 nucleotides read TGTGCCATCAGTGAGTCGACATTGAGCAGTTACTATGGCTACACCTTC. This codes for CAISESTLSSYYGYTF.

This clone is a singleton in its sample. The genes are TRBV4-2 and TRBJ2-7; possible D gene TRBD1, 5 bases. CDR1 and CDR2 (germline): LGHNA, YNFKEQ. The length of the CDR3 is 17 residues. Between the trimmed V and J ends, which lost 3 bases and 0 bases, there was a span of 18 bases. CDR3 amino acids: CASSQGQGSVVSYEQYF. Here the CDR3 DNA reads TGTGCCAGCAGCCAGGGCCAGGGATCGGTGGTCTCCTACGAGCAGTACTTC.

The chain is built from TRBV9 and TRBJ2-1; 11 positions match TRBD2. Germline-derived CDR1 and CDR2 are SGDLS and YYNGEE. The CDR3 contains 16 residues. V trimming: 3 bases; J trimming: 4 bases; junction bases outside the gene matches: 6. The CDR3 protein is CASSASGTSGYNEQFF. CDR3 nucleotides: TGTGCCAGCAGCGCGTCCGGGACTAGCGGTTACAATGAGCAGTTCTTC.

The V call is TRBV7-9, the J call TRBJ2-7; TRBD2 agrees at 10 bases. Per germline, CDR1 SEHNR and CDR2 FQNEAQ (reference sequence). This CDR3 region has 15 residues. V gave up 4 bases and J gave up 3 bases; unmatched junction bases: 6. The CDR3 here is CASSSLAGRGYEQYF. In DNA form, the CDR3 reads TGTGCCAGCAGCTCACTAGCGGGAAGGGGCTACGAGCAGTACTTC.

This clone was recorded a few times. The CDR3 sequence: CASSLLGTSGYQETQYF. The DNA for the CDR3 is TGTGCCAGCAGCTTATTAGGGACTAGCGGATATCAAGAGACCCAGTACTTC. This chain connects TRBV7-9 to TRBJ2-5; 11 positions match TRBD2. Trimming at V came to 2 bases and at J to 2 bases, leaving 7 bases not matched to a gene. From germline, CDR1 is SEHNR and CDR2 FQNEAQ (reference sequence). The CDR3 sequence is 17 residues long.

V and J are TRBV30 and TRBJ1-1, with no clear D. From germline, CDR1 is GTSNPN and CDR2 SVGIG (reference sequence). The CDR3 length is 14 residues. V gave up 0 bases and J gave up 4 bases, with 12 bases separating them. CDR3 in DNA: TGTGCCTGGAGTGTGTCCCTCCGGGGCACTGAAGCTTTCTTT. Encoded protein: CAWSVSLRGTEAFF.

The chain links TRBV18 to TRBJ2-1; 10 bases line up with TRBD1. The V and J ends lost 3 bases and 2 bases, in that order; junction bases with no gene match: 1. The CDR3 totals 15 residues. CDR1 is KGHSH and CDR2 is LQKENI in the germline V gene. Here the CDR3 reads CASSPGTGAYNEQFF. The CDR3 bases are TGTGCCAGCTCACCGGGGACAGGGGCCTACAATGAGCAGTTCTTC.

This clone was picked up a small number of times. V is TRBV13 and J is TRBJ2-7; 16 positions agree with TRBD2. Germline V CDR1 and CDR2: PRHDT, FYEKMQ (reference sequence). This CDR3 is built from 19 residues. J lost 0 bases, V lost 3 bases, and 8 bases had no gene match. The CDR3 DNA reads as TGTGCCAGCAGCTTTCAATTCGGGACTAGCGGGAGGGACTCCTACGAGCAGTACTTC. It translates to CASSFQFGTSGRDSYEQYF.

J is TRBJ1-4 and V is TRBV30, with D possibly being TRBD1 (5 bases). The CDR3 loop spans 13 amino acids. CDR1 is GTSNPN and CDR2 is SVGIG in the germline V gene (reference sequence). V was trimmed by 0 bases and J by 8 bases, leaving 10 bases between them. The CDR3 DNA is TGTGCCTGGAGTGTCCGGGGACGAGAAAAACTGTTTTTT. This codes for CAWSVRGREKLFF. Variable domain in full (rest from reference TRBV30 and TRBJ1-4): SQTIHQWPATLVQPVGSPLSLECTVEGTSNPNLYWYRQAAGRGLQLLFYSVGIGQISSEVPQNLSASRPQDRQFILSSKKLLLSDSGFYLCAWSVRGREKLFFGSGTQLSVL.

V is TRBV27 and J is TRBJ2-7; 8 nucleotides agree with TRBD2. Germline CDR1 MNHEY, CDR2 SMNVEV (reference sequence). CDR3 length: 15 residues. The ends lost 5 bases at V and 5 bases at J; junction bases unmatched: 11. The CDR3 loop is CASSPASGTRNEQYF. In DNA, the CDR3 is TGTGCCAGCAGTCCGGCGTCCGGGACTAGAAACGAGCAGTACTTC.

The chain joins TRBV25-1 to TRBJ2-7, with 9 bases lining up with TRBD1. J was trimmed by 7 bases and V by 3 bases; bases with no gene match: 4. Germline V lookup: CDR1 MGHDK, CDR2 SYGVNS. The CDR3 covers 13 residues. The CDR3 here is CASSERQGGEQYF. The DNA of the CDR3 is TGTGCCAGCAGTGAGCGACAGGGGGGAGAGCAGTACTTC.

The sample holds a few counts of this clone. This chain connects TRBV9 to TRBJ1-2; 7 nucleotides agree with TRBD1. This CDR3 has 16 amino acids. Germline assignment: CDR1 SGDLS and CDR2 YYNGEE. J gave up 5 bases and V 1 base, and 11 bases lay outside the gene matches. The CDR3 protein is CASSVSLGGARYGYTF. In DNA form, the CDR3 reads TGTGCCAGCAGCGTAAGCCTAGGGGGCGCGAGGTATGGCTACACCTTC.

This clone was seen only a few times. The gene calls are TRBV30 and TRBJ2-1; TRBD2 matches 8 bases. Germline V gene sequence: CDR1 GTSNPN, CDR2 SVGIG (reference sequence). V was pared by 6 bases and J by 7 bases, with 8 bases of the junction left unmatched. This CDR3 has 13 amino acids. CDR3 loop: CACSRLARNEQFF. The CDR3 DNA is TGTGCCTGCTCGCGACTAGCGAGGAATGAGCAGTTCTTC.

This clone was seen a handful of times. The rearrangement joins TRBV30 to TRBJ2-7; D might be TRBD2 (5 bases). The CDR3 consists of 15 residues. Trimming cost V 4 bases and J 4 bases, with 20 bases left between them. CDR1 and CDR2 from the germline V gene are GTSNPN and SVGIG (reference sequence). Here the CDR3 DNA reads TGTGCCTGGACCTCGGCGGGCTTCTCCCAATACGAGCAGTACTTC. Its translation is CAWTSAGFSQYEQYF. Together with reference TRBV30 and TRBJ2-7, the CDR3 gives the full variable domain: SQTIHQWPATLVQPVGSPLSLECTVEGTSNPNLYWYRQAAGRGLQLLFYSVGIGQISSEVPQNLSASRPQDRQFILSSKKLLLSDSGFYLCAWTSAGFSQYEQYFGPGTRLTVT.

The chain combines TRBV29-1 with TRBJ2-1; 12 positions agree with TRBD1. Germline V gene data show CDR1 as SQVTM and CDR2 as ANQGSEA. There are 14 residues in the CDR3. V trimming: 7 bases; J trimming: 5 bases; junction bases outside the gene matches: 6. DNA for the CDR3: TGCAGCGCCAGGGACAGGGGGCGAAACAATGAGCAGTTCTTC. Amino acids: CSARDRGRNNEQFF.

This chain links TRBV30 with TRBJ2-7, with 12 bases aligning to TRBD2. The CDR3 loop spans 13 amino acids. CDR1 and CDR2 from the germline V gene are GTSNPN and SVGIG (reference sequence). V was pared by 4 bases and J by 3 bases, with 1 base of the junction left unmatched. The DNA for the CDR3 is TGTGCCTGGACTAGCGGGAGGGTCTACGAGCAGTACTTC. Protein product: CAWTSGRVYEQYF.

This clone was recorded a few times. The V and J genes are TRBV7-2 and TRBJ2-1; 8 nucleotides agree with TRBD2. Losses at the gene ends were 7 bases for V and 4 bases for J; bases not matched to a gene: 12. Germline lookup yields CDR1 SGHTA and CDR2 FQGNSA. The CDR3 contains 16 residues. The DNA for the CDR3 is TGTGCCAGCACCCCTCGGGGGGGGAGGACATACAATGAGCAGTTCTTC. Translation: CASTPRGGRTYNEQFF.

The chain couples TRBV5-1 to TRBJ2-5; 7 bases match TRBD1. The CDR3 sequence is 13 residues long. Germline trimming cut 4 bases from V and 3 bases from J; bases unmatched to any gene: 3. Germline V gene sequence: CDR1 SGHRS, CDR2 YFSETQ. The CDR3 DNA reads as TGCGCCAGCAGCCCGGGACAGAAAGAGACCCAGTACTTC. It codes for CASSPGQKETQYF.

The chain uses TRBV7-6 and TRBJ2-1; TRBD2 agrees at 9 bases. The CDR3 runs to 15 residues. The ends lost 1 base at V and 7 bases at J; junction bases unmatched: 5. Germline CDR1 and CDR2: SGHVS and FNYEAQ. CDR3 loop: CASSLVAGVGNEQFF. CDR3 sequence (DNA): TGTGCCAGCAGCTTAGTAGCGGGAGTGGGGAATGAGCAGTTCTTC. Looking up the rest from reference TRBV7-6 and TRBJ2-1 gives the full variable domain: GAGVSQSPRYKVTKRGQDVALRCDPISGHVSLYWYRQALGQGPEFLTYFNYEAQQDKSGLPNDRFSAERPEGSISTLTIQRTEQRDSAMYRCASSLVAGVGNEQFFGPGTRLTVL.

The chain is built from TRBV29-1 and TRBJ2-2; weak D call: TRBD2 (5 bases). Germline loops: CDR1 SQVTM, CDR2 ANQGSEA. This CDR3 comprises 15 residues. V was shortened by 6 bases and J by 1 base, with 15 bases between the two germline ends. In DNA, the CDR3 is TGCAGCGTGGCGGAAGCGGATAGGAACACCGGGGAGCTGTTTTTT. Amino acid sequence: CSVAEADRNTGELFF.

A few counts support this clone. The chain combines TRBV4-1 with TRBJ2-3; D is uncertain. V was pared by 2 bases and J by 2 bases, with 8 bases between. The CDR3 extends over 14 amino acids. Germline CDR1 and CDR2: MGHRA and YSYEKL. DNA for the CDR3: TGCGCCAGCAGCCAAAATTTCTACACAGATACGCAGTATTTT. Translation: CASSQNFYTDTQYF.

The V call is TRBV11-2, the J call TRBJ2-7; D gene uncertain. The length of the CDR3 is 13 residues. Trimming removed 2 bases at V and 4 bases at J, with 9 bases between. Per the germline V gene, CDR1 is SGHAT and CDR2 is FQNNGV. CDR3 protein: CASSLNFQYEQYF. Here the CDR3 DNA reads TGTGCCAGCAGCTTAAATTTCCAGTACGAGCAGTACTTC.

This clone has a single count. The V call is TRBV14, the J call TRBJ2-1, with TRBD2 matching 7 bases. The germline gives CDR1 SGHDN, CDR2 FVKESK. The J segment lost 7 bases and the V segment lost 2 bases, leaving 8 bases of the junction unmatched. The CDR3 loop spans 15 amino acids. The DNA for the CDR3 is TGTGCCAGCAGCCAACAGGGAGGGACGCGGAATGAGCAGTTCTTC. Protein product: CASSQQGGTRNEQFF.